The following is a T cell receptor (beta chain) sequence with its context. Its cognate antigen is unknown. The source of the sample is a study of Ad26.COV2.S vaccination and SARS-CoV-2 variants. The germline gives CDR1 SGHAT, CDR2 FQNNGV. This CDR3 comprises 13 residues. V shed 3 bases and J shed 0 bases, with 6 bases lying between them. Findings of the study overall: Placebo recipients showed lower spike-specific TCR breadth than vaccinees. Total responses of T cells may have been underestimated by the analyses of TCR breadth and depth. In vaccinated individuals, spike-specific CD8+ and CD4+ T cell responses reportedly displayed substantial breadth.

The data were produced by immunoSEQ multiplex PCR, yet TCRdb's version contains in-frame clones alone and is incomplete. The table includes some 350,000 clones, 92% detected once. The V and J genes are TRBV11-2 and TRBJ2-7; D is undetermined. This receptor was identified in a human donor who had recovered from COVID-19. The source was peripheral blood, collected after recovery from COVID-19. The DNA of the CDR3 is TGTGCCAGCAGCTTTAGGACCTCCTACGAGCAGTACTTC. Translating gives CASSFRTSYEQYF.